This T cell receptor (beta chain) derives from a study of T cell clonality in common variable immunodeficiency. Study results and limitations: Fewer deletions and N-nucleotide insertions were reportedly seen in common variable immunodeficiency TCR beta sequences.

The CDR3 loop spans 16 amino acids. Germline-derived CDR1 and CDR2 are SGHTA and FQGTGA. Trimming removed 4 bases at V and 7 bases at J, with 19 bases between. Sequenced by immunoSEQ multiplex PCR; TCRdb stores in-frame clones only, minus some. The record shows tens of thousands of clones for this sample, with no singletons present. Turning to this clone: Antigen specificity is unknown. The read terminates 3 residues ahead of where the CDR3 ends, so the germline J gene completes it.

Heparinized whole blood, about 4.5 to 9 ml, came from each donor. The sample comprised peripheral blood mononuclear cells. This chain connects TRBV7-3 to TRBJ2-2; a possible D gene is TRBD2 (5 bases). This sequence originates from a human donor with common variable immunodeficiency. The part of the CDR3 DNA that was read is TGTGCCAGCAGCTGCGGACTGAGCTTACAGTGCGGGGAG. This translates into CASSCGLSLQCGE. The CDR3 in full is CASSCGLSLQCGELFF.